This entry concerns a single T cell receptor (beta chain). Per the study methods: Reference gene primer amplification gave estimated nucleated cell counts. Clones were read by immunoSEQ multiplex PCR, and TCRdb kept only the in-frame ones, dropping some. The DNA gave D and trimming, while V, J and clone size come from that table. The table shows about 170,000 clones, with roughly 84% occurring only once. The sample originates from a study of blood T cell repertoires in COVID-19. About the research overall: Samples taken during acute and convalescent COVID-19 were collected in the United States, Italy and Spain. Sources were T cells, B-cell-depleted T cells, or PBMCs; the material itself was cDNA or gDNA.

V dropped 3 bases and J dropped 3; count of bases not matched to a gene: 6. This CDR3 comprises 15 residues. Germline V gives CDR1 SGHVS, CDR2 FQNEAQ. The TCR originated in a woman aged 80 or older with active or convalescent COVID-19. This chain connects TRBV7-8 to TRBJ1-1; TRBD1 matches at 8 bases. Sequenced material: peripheral blood. CDR3 bases: TGTGCCAGCAGCTTCGAGACAGGGGTTCACACTGAAGCTTTCTTT. The encoded protein is CASSFETGVHTEAFF.